The present T cell receptor (beta chain) was sequenced within a study of cytomegalovirus exposure and HLA in healthy donors. Study in general: Of the donors genotyped, several hundred in all, 75% to 85% fell in the Caucasian-associated ancestry cluster. Overall study results and limits: Usually a TCR sequence was rare, but some public TCRs were found in many donors. The majority of CMV-associated TCR beta chains were reported as apparently HLA-restricted in a later analysis.

A word on this clone: Its antigen remains unknown.

This PCR relied on a set of 60 Vbeta primers and 13 Jbeta primers. Only in-frame clones appear in the TCRdb table, and some are missing; sequencing was by immunoSEQ multiplex PCR. The table lists about 78,000 clones, about two thirds of them singletons. The CDR3 has 15 amino acids. V was shortened by 5 bases and J by 3 bases, with 16 bases between the two germline ends. The V gene's germline CDR1 is MDHEN and CDR2 SYDVKM. Healthy people donating bone marrow made up the donors. This receptor was obtained from a man aged 25-40 years in good health and CMV-seropositive. This chain connects TRBV28 to TRBJ2-5, with a tentative D call TRBD1 (6 bases). The material sequenced was PBMCs. CDR3 sequence reads: CASSTFRQGKETQYF. Written as DNA, the CDR3 is TGTGCCAGCAGTACCTTTAGGCAGGGGAAAGAGACCCAGTACTTC. Looking up the rest from reference TRBV28 and TRBJ2-5 gives the full variable domain: DVKVTQSSRYLVKRTGEKVFLECVQDMDHENMFWYRQDPGLGLRLIYFSYDVKMKEKGDIPEGYSVSREKKERFSLILESASTNQTSMYLCASSTFRQGKETQYFGPGTRLLVL.